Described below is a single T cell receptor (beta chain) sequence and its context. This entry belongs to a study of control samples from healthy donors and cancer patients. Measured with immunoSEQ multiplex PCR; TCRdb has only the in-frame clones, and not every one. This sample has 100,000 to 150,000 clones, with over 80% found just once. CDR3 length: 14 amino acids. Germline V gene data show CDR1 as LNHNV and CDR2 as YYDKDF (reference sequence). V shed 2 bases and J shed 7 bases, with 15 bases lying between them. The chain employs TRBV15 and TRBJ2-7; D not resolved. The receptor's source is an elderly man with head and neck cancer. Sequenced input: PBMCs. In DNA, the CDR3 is TGTGCCACCAGCAGATCGGACCCCTTGGGGGAGCAGTACTTC. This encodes CATSRSDPLGEQYF.